This T cell receptor (beta chain) was captured by sequencing in a study of control samples from healthy donors and cancer patients (dated by TCRdb to 2018 to 2021). Of note for this clone: Its antigen target is currently unknown. The sample holds no much larger clone one base away, and base qualities are not on file.

The library was built by means of the immunoSEQ multiplex PCR assay. The immuneACCESS repertoire file appears here via TCRdb, limited to in-frame rearrangements. These files lack a portion of the clones; in checked studies, under half of the deficit traces to unresolved V genes, and the cause of the others is not known. The sample table lists 40,000 to 50,000 clones, over 90% of them with a count of one. Of the sample, about 25% falls within the top ten clones. Trimming costs V 2 bases and J 2 bases, and their ends lie 19 bases apart. Including the terminal cysteine and phenylalanine, the CDR3 comprises 18 residues. Of the read, only the CDR3 DNA is kept; its 54 bases are in frame from base 1. For CDR1 and CDR2, the germline V gene lists KGHDR and SFDVKD.

In this chain, TRBV24-1 is recombined with TRBJ2-3; TRBD2 is a possible D gene, resting on 6 matching bases. Sequencing used PBMCs. This receptor was taken from a woman between 45 and 65 years old with head and neck cancer. The DNA reads TGTGCCACCAGTGATTCATCTCCGGGACTTTCCTCCACAGATACGCAGTATTTT. This translates into CATSDSSPGLSSTDTQYF.